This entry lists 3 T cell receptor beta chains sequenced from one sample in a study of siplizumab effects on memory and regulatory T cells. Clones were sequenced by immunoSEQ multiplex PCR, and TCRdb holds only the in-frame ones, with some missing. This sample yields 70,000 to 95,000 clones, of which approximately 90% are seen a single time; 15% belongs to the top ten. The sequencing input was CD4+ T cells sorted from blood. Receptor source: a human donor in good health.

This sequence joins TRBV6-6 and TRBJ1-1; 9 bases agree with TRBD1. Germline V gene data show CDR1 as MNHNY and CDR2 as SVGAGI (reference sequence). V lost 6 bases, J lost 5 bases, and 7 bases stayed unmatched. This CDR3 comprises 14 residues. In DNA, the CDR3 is TGTGCCAGCAGAAGGGGGACAGGGAAGACTGAAGCTTTCTTT. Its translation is CASRRGTGKTEAFF.

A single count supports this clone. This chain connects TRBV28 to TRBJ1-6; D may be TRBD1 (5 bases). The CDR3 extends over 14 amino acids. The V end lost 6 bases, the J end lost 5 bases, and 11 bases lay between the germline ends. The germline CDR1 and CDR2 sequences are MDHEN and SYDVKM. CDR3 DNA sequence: TGTGCCAGCAGAGGGGCGTCGGATAATTCACCCCTCCACTTT. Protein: CASRGASDNSPLHF. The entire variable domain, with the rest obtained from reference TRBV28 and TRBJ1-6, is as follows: DVKVTQSSRYLVKRTGEKVFLECVQDMDHENMFWYRQDPGLGLRLIYFSYDVKMKEKGDIPEGYSVSREKKERFSLILESASTNQTSMYLCASRGASDNSPLHFGNGTRLTVT.

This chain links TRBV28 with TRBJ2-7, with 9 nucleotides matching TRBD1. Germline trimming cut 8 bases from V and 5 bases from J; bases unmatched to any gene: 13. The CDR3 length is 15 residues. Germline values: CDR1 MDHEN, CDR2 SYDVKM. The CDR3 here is CASYGSGQGNNEQYF. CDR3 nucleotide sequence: TGTGCCAGCTATGGGTCCGGACAGGGGAACAACGAGCAGTACTTC. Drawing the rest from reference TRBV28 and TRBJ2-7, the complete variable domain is DVKVTQSSRYLVKRTGEKVFLECVQDMDHENMFWYRQDPGLGLRLIYFSYDVKMKEKGDIPEGYSVSREKKERFSLILESASTNQTSMYLCASYGSGQGNNEQYFGPGTRLTVT.